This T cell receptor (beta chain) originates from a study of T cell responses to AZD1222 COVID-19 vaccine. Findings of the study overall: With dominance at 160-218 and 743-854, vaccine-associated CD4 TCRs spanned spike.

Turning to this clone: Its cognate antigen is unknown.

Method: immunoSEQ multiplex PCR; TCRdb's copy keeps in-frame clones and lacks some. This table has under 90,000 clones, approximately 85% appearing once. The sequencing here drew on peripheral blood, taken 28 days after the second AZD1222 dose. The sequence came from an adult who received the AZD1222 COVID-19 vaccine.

CDR3: CASSTGPVGGRTEAFF. The CDR3 DNA is TGCGCCAGCAGCACGGGACCCGTTGGGGGGCGAACTGAAGCTTTCTTT. This chain uses TRBV5-1 with TRBJ1-1; TRBD1 is a possible D gene (6 bases). This CDR3 has 16 residues. CDR1 is SGHRS, CDR2 YFSETQ, per germline. V dropped 4 bases and J dropped 5 bases, with 21 bases sitting between them. The whole variable domain, remainder taken from reference TRBV5-1 and TRBJ1-1, is KAGVTQTPRYLIKTRGQQVTLSCSPISGHRSVSWYQQTPGQGLQFLFEYFSETQRNKGNFPGRFSGRQFSNSRSEMNVSTLELGDSALYLCASSTGPVGGRTEAFFGQGTRLTVV.